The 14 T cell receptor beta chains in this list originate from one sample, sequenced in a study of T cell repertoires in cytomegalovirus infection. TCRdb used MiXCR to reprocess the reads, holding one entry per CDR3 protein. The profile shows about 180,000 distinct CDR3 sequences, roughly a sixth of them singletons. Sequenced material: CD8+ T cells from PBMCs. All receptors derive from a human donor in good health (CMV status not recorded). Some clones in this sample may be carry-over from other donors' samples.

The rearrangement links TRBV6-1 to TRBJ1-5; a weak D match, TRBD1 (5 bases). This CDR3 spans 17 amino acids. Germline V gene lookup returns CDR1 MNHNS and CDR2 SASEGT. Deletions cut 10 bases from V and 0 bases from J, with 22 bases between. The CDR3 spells CATSGPREAYSNQPQHF. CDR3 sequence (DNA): TGTGCCACTTCGGGGCCGCGCGAGGCCTATAGCAATCAGCCCCAGCATTTT.

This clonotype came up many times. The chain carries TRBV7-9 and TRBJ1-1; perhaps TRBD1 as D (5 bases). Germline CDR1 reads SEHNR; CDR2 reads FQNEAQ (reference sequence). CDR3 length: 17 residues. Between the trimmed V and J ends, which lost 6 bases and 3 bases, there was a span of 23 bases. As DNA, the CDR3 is TGTGCCAGCAGGGGGACCGCGGACAAAGAAAAGGACACTGAAGCTTTCTTT. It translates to CASRGTADKEKDTEAFF.

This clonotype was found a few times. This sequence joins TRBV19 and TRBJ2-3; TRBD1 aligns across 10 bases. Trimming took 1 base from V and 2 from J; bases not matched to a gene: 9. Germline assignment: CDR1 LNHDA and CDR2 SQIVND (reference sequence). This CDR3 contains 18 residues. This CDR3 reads CASSIALSTGGFTDTQYF. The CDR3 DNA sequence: TGTGCCAGTAGTATAGCCCTATCGACAGGGGGCTTCACAGATACGCAGTATTTT.

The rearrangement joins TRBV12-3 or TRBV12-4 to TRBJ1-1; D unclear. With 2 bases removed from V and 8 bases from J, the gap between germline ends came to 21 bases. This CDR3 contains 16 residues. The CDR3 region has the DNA TGTGCCAGCAGTTTAATAAGGCAGATAGGGATACCAGAAGCTTTCTTT. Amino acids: CASSLIRQIGIPEAFF.

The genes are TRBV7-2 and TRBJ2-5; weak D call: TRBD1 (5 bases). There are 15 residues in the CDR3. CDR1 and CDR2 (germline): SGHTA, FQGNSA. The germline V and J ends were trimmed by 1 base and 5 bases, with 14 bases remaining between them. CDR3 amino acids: CASSLGGMRLETQYF. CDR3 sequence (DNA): TGTGCCAGCAGCTTAGGGGGCATGCGGCTGGAGACCCAGTACTTC.

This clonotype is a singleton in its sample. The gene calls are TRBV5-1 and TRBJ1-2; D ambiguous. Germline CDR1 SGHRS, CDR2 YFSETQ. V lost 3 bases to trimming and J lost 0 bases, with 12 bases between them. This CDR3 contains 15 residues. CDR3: CASSSNHQANYGYTF. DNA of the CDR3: TGCGCCAGCAGCTCAAACCACCAAGCTAACTATGGCTACACCTTC.

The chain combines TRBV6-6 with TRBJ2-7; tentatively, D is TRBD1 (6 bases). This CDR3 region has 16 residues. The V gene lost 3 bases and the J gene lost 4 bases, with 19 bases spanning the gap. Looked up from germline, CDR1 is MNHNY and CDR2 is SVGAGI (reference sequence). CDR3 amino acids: CASSYSHSGELYEQYF. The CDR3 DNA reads TGTGCCAGCAGTTATTCCCACTCAGGGGAATTATACGAGCAGTACTTC.

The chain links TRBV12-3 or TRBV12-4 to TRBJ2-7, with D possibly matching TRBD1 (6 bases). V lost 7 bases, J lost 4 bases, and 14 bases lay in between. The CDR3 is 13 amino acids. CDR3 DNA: TGTGCCAGCATGGACAGCCGATTATACGAGCAGTACTTC. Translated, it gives CASMDSRLYEQYF.

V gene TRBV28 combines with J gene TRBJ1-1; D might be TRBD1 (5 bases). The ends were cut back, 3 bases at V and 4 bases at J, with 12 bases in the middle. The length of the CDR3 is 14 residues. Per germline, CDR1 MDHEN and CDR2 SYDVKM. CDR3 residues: CASSFRRGGTEAFF. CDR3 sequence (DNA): TGTGCCAGCAGTTTCCGCCGGGGGGGCACTGAAGCTTTCTTT.

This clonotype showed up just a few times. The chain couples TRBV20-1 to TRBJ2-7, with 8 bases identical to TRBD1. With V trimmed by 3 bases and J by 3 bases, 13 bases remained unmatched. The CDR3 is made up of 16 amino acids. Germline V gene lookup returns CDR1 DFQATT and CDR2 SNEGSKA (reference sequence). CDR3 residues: CSASGQPGTGYYEQYF. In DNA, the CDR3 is TGCAGTGCTAGCGGGCAACCCGGGACAGGTTACTACGAGCAGTACTTC.

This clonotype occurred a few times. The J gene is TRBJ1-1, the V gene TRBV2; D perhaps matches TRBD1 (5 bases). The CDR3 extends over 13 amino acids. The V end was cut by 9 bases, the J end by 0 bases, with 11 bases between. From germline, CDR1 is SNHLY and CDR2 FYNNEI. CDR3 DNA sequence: TGTGCCAGTCCCCCGACAGTGAACACTGAAGCTTTCTTT. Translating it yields CASPPTVNTEAFF.

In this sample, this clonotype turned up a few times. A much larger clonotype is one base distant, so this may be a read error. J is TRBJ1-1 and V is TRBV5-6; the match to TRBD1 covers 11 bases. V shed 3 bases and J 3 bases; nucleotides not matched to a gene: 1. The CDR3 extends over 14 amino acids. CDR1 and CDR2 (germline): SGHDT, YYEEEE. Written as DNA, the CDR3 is TGTGCCAGCAGCTCGGGACAGGGGGACACTGAAGCTTTCTTT. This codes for CASSSGQGDTEAFF.

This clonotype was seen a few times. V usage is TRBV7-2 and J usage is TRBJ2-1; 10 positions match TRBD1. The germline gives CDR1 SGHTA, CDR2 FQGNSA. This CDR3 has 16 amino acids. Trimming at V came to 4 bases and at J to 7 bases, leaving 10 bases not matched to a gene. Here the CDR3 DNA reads TGTGCCAGCAGCTATCAGGACAGGGGGTCGGTGAATGAGCAGTTCTTC. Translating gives CASSYQDRGSVNEQFF.

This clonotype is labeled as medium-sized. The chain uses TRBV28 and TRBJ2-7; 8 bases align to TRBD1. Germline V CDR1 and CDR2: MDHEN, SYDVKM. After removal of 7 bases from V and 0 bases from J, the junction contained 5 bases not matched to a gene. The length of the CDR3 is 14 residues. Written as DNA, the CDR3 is TGTGCCAGCACCTGGACAGGGAACTCCTACGAGCAGTACTTC. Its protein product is CASTWTGNSYEQYF. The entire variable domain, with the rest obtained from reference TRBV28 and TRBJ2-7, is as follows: DVKVTQSSRYLVKRTGEKVFLECVQDMDHENMFWYRQDPGLGLRLIYFSYDVKMKEKGDIPEGYSVSREKKERFSLILESASTNQTSMYLCASTWTGNSYEQYFGPGTRLTVT.